This TCR beta chain stems from a study of tumor-infiltrating lymphocytes in primary liver carcinoma. The study's findings and limits: Tumor region pairs overlapped more than did tumor-adjacent and tumor-blood pairs.

This clonotype was counted once. Its cognate antigen is unknown. Germline is not matched at one junction end, which may reflect a read error. Synthesis of TCR beta cDNA was carried out from about 540 ng total RNA with a constant-region primer. Modified slightly, ARM-PCR produced TCR beta libraries over three nested multiplex PCR rounds. Investigators reported that the first two PCR rounds, at 10 cycles each, used TRBV1-TRBV30 forward primers with a C-beta reverse primer. TCRdb itself ran the multiplex PCR reads through MiXCR, one entry per CDR3 protein. Here the sample spans 190,000 or so distinct CDR3 sequences, around three fifths being singletons. Unsorted whole blood supplied the RNA, and germline DNA was extracted too. The length of the CDR3 is 15 residues.

The chain employs TRBV12-3 or TRBV12-4 and TRBJ1-5; TRBD1 aligns across 8 bases. Input material: peripheral blood. The receptor was derived from a woman aged 55-69 years with primary liver carcinoma and hepatitis B virus infection. This CDR3 reads CTSSTTGGRNQPQHF. In DNA form, the CDR3 reads TGTACCAGCAGCACTACAGGGGGGCGCAATCAGCCCCAGCATTTT.